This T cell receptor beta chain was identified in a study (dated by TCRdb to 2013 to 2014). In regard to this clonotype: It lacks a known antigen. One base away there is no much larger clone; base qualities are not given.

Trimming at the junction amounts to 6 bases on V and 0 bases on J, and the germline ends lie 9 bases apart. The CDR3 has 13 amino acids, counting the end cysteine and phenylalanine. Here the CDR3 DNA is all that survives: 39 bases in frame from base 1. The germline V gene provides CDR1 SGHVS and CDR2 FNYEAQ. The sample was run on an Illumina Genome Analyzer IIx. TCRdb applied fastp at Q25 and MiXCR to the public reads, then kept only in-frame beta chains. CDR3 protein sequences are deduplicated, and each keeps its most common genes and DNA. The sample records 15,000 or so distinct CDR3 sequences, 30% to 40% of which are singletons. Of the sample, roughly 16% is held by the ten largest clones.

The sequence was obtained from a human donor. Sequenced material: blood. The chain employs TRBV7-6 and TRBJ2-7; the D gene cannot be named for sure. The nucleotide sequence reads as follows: TGTGCCAGCAGTCGGACGGCCTCCTACGAGCAGTACTTC. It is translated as CASSRTASYEQYF.